This T cell receptor beta chain was documented in a study of T-cell reconstitution after alpha-beta-depleted transplantation in children. Whole-study results and caveats: Newly generated T cells supplied most T-cell counts and diversity one year post-transplant.

It was with unique molecular identifiers that the TCRbeta library was prepared. Via MiXCR, TCRdb re-called the PCR reads, giving one row per CDR3 protein. The table lists about 900,000 distinct CDR3 sequences, about 30% of them singletons. To note about this clonotype: The antigen is not known.

This material consisted of PBMCs, mostly from graft donor cells, taken 360 days after TCRalphabeta/CD19-depleted stem cell transplant. This receptor was taken from a boy under two years old who had a stem cell transplant for SCID, so the T cells may come from the graft donor.

CDR3 in DNA: TGTGCCAGCAGTCGGGGACAGCTCAATCAGCCCCAGCATTTT. Residues: CASSRGQLNQPQHF. The gene calls are TRBV6-1 and TRBJ1-5; 7 nucleotides line up with TRBD1. Germline trimming cut 5 bases from V and 3 bases from J; bases unmatched to any gene: 4. The germline CDR1 and CDR2 sequences are MNHNS and SASEGT. The CDR3 is 14 residues long.